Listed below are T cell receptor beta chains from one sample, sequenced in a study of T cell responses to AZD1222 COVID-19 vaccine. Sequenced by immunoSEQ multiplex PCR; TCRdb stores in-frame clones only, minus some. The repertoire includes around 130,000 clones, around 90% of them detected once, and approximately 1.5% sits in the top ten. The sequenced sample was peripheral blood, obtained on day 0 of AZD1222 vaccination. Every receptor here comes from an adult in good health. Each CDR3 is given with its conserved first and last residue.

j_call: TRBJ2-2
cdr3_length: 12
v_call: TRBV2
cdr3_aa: CASSDSTGELFF

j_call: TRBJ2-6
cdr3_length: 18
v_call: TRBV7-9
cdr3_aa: CASTLFWRVSSGANVLTF

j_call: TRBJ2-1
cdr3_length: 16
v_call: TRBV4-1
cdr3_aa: CASSPAVRSSYNEQFF

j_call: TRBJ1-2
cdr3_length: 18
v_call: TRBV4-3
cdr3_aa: CASSQEYAPQKGFYGYTF

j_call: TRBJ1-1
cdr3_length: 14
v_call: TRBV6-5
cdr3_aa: CASSYQGKGTEAFF

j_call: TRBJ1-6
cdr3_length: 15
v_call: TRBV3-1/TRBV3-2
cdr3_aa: CASAQDSSYNSPLHF

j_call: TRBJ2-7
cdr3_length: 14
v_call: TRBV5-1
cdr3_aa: CASSFGQVAYEQYF

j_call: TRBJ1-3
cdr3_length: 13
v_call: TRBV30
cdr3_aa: CAWRGYSGNTIYF

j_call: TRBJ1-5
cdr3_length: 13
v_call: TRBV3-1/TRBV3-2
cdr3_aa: CASSPSERQPQHF

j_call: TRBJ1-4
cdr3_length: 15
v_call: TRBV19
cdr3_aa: CASSEPGQGMRKLFF

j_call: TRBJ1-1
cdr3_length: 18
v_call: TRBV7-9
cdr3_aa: CASSSPKGQGTVNTEAFF

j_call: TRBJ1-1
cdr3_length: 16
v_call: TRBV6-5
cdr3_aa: CASRYGNSRKWTEAFF

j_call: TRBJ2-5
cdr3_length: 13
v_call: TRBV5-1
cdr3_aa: CASHPAGQGTQYF

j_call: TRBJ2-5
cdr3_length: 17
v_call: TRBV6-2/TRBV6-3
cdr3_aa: CASSYVVRGVSQETQYF

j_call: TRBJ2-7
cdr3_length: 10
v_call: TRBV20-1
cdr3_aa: CSAKDYEQYF

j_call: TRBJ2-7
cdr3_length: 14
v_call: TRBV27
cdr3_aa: CASSPQGGHYEQYF

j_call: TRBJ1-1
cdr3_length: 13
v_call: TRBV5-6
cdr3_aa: CASSTDSNTEAFF

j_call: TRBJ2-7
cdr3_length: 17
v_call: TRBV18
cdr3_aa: CASSPLPPGTGGDEQYF

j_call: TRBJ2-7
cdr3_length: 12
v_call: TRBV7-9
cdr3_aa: CASSSQTYEQYF

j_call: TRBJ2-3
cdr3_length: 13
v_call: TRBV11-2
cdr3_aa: CASVRSRTDTQYF

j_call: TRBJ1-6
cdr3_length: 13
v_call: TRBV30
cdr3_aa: CAWSQGSNSPLHF

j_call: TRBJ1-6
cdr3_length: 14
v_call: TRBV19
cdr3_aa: CASTPGTDNSPLHF

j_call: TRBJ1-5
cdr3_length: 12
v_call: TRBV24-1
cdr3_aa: CATSVDNQPQHF

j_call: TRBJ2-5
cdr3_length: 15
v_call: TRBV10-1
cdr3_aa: CASSETFREGETQYF

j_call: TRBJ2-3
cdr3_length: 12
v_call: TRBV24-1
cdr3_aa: CATSDVDKSFYF

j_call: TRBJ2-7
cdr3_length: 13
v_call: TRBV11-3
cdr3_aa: CASSSNADSEQYF

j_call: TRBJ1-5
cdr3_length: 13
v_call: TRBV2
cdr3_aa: CASGGGSNQPQHF

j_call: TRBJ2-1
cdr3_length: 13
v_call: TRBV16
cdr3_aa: CASSHGQSNEQFF

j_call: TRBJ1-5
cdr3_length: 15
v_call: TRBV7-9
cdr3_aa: CASSLGITGNQPQHF

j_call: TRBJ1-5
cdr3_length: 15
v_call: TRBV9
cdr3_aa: CASGADGTANQPQHF

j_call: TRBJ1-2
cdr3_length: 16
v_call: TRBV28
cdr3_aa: CASSPRDRGVRYGYTF

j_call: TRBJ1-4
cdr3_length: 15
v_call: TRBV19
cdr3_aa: CASGRRDRTNEKLFF

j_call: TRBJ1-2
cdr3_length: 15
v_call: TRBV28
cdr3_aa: CASRSPRDSPYGYTF

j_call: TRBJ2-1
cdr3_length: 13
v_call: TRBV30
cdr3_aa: CAWKARASGEQFF

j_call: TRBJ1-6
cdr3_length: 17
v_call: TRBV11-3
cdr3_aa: CASSTREGRNPGFPLHF

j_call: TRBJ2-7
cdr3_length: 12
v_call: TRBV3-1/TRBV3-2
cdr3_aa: CASSQVVNEQYF

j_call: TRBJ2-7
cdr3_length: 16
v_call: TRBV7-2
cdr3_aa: CASSLSSDRGDYEQYF

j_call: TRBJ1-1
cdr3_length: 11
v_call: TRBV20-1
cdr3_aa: CRGRVNTEAFF

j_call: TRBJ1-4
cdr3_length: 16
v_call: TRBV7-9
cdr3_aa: CASSLTPPDTAEKLFF

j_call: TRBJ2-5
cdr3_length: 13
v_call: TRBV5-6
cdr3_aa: CASTNSYQETQYF

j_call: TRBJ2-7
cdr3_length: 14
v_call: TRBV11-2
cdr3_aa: CASSPSWGSYEQYF

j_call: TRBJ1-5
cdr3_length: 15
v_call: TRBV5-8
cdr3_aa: CASSLRQGAVQPQHF

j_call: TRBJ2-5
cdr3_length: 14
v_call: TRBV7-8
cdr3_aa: CASSARDRQETQYF

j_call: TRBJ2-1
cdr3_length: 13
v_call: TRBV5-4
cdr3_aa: CASNLWGGNEQFF

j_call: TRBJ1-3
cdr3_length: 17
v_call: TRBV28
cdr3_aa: CASRNAGGQRRGNTIYF

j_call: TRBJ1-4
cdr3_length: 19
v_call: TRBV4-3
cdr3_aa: CASSLIAGTLPPTNEKLFF

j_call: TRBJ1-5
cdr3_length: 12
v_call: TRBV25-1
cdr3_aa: CASSEWGEPQHF

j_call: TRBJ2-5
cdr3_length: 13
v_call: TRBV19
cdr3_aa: CASGRGYQETQYF

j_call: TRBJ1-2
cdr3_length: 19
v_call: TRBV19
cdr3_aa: CASSILAPSLGLSGYGYTF

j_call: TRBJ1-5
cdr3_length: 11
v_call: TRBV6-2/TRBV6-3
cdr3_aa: CASSYRGPQHF